This T cell receptor beta chain was recorded in a study of CD8 T cells in Susac syndrome. Germline V gene sequence: CDR1 SQVTM, CDR2 ANQGSEA. There are 13 residues in the CDR3. V was trimmed by 1 base and J by 6 bases, leaving 12 bases between them. TEMRA cells were enriched by FACS, while CD8+ and CD4+ T cells were obtained through a negative isolation that was performed magnetically. Reverse transcription used roughly 0.45 to 1 ug RNA and random hexamers. MiXCR, run by TCRdb on the immunoSEQ multiplex PCR reads, gives a single entry per CDR3 protein. The table lists about 300,000 distinct CDR3 sequences, about 91% of them singletons, with 0.065% in the top ten.

The sequence was obtained from a human donor with multiple sclerosis. This sequence joins TRBV29-1 and TRBJ2-5; no firm D call. Specimen: CD4+ T cells from PBMCs. The CDR3 DNA reads as TGCAGCGTTGAAGGACTCTCCCCCCAGACCCAGTACTTC. It encodes CSVEGLSPQTQYF.